This T cell receptor (beta chain) was recorded in a study of monozygotic twins with inflammatory bowel disease. A word on this clonotype: What it binds is unknown.

Whole-study findings and limits: Against healthy co-twins, IBD patients had lower TCRbeta diversity (measured by inverse Simpson).

Per sample, reverse transcription was split into eight reactions. TCRalpha and TCRbeta cDNA went through nested PCRs of approximately 16 and 9 cycles, two in total. TCRdb reprocessed the 5' RACE reads and reports one entry per CDR3 protein, with no DNA. The specimen's table records some 200,000 distinct CDR3 sequences. This CDR3 is 13 amino acids long. Germline CDR1 MDHEN, CDR2 SYDVKM. Material for sequencing was blood. This sequence was found in a human donor with ulcerative colitis or Crohn's disease, or a healthy co-twin of an affected twin (not recorded which). This chain connects TRBV28 to TRBJ1-4; as DNA is missing, the TRBD1 call by TCRdb cannot be tested. The CDR3 protein is CAAKGQGKEKLFF.